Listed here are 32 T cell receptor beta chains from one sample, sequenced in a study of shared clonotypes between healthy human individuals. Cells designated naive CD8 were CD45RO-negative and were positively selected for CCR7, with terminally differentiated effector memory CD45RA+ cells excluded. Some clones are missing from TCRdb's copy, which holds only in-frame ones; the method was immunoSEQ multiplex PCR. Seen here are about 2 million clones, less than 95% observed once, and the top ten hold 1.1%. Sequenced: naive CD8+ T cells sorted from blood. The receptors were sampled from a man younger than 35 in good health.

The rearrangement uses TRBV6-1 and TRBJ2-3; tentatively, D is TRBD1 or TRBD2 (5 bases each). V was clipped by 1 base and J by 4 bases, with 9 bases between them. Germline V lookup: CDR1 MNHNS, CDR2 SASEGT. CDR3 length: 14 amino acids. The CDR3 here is CASSEGGVPDTQYF. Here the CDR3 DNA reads TGTGCCAGCAGTGAAGGAGGGGTGCCAGATACGCAGTATTTT.

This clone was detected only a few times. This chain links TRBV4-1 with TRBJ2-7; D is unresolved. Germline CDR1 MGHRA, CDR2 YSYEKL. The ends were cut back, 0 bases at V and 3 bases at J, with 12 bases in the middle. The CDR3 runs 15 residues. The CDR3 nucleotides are TGCGCCAGCAGCCAAGAATTCCGGGCCCACTACGAGCAGTACTTC. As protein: CASSQEFRAHYEQYF.

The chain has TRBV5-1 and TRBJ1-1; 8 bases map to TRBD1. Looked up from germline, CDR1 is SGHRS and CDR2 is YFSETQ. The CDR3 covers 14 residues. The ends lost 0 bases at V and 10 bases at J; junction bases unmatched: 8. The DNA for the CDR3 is TGCGCCAGCAGCTTGGATCCGGGACAGGTAGGAGCTTTCTTT. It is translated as CASSLDPGQVGAFF.

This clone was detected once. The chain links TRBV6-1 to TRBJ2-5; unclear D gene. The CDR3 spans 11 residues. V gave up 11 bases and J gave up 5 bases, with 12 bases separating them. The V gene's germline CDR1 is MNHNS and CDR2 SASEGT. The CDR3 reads CAAIAVETQYF. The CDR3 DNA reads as TGTGCCGCTATAGCTGTGGAGACCCAGTACTTC.

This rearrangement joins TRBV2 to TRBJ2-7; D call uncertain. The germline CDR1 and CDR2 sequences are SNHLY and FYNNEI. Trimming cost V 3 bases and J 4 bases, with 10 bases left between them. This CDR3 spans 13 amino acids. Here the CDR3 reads CASSEDPLYEQYF. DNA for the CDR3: TGTGCCAGCAGTGAGGACCCCCTATACGAGCAGTACTTC. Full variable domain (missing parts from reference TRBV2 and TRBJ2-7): EPEVTQTPSHQVTQMGQEVILRCVPISNHLYFYWYRQILGQKVEFLVSFYNNEISEKSEIFDDQFSVERPDGSNFTLKIRSTKLEDSAMYFCASSEDPLYEQYFGPGTRLTVT.

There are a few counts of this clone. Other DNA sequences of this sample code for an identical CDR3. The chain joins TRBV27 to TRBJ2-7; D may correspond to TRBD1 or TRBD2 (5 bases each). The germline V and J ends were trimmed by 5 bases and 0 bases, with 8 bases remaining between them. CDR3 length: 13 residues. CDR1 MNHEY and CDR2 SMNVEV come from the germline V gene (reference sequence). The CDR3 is CASSPGTSYEQYF. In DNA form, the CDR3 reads TGTGCCAGCAGTCCAGGGACCTCCTACGAGCAGTACTTC.

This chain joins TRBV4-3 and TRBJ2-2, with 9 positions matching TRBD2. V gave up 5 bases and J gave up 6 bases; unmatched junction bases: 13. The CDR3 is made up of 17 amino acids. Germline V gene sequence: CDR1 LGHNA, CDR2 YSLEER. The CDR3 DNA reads TGCGCCAGCAGCGGAAAGCTTAGCGGGAGTGGGTCCGGGGAGCTGTTTTTT. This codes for CASSGKLSGSGSGELFF.

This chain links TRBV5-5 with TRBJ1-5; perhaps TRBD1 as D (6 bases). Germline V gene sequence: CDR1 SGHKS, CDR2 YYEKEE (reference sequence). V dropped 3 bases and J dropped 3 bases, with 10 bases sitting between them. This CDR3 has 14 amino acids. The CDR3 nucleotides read TGTGCCAGCAGCTCACAGGGTTACAATCAGCCCCAGCATTTT. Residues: CASSSQGYNQPQHF.

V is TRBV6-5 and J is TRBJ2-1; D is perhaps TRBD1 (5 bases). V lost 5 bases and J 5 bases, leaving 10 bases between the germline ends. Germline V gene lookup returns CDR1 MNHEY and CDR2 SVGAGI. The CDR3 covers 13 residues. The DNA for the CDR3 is TGTGCCAGCAGTACGCTAGGGGACAATGAGCAGTTCTTC. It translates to CASSTLGDNEQFF.

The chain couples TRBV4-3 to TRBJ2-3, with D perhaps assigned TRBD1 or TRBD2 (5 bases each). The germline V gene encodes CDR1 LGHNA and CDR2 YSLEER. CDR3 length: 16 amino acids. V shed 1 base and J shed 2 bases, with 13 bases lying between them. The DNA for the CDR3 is TGCGCCAGCAGCCAAGGGGGGAGAGCAGTCACAGATACGCAGTATTTT. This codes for CASSQGGRAVTDTQYF.

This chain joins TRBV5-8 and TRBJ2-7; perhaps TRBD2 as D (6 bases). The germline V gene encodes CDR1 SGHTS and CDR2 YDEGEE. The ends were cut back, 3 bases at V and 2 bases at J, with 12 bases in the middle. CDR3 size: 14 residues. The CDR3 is CASSWGDAAYEQYF. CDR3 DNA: TGTGCCAGCAGCTGGGGGGACGCAGCCTACGAGCAGTACTTC.

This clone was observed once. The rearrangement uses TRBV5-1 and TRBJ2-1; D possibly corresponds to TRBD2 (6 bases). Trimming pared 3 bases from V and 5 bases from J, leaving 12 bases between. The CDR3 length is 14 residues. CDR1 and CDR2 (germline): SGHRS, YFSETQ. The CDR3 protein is CASSSGTGNNEQFF. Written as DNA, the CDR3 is TGCGCCAGCAGCTCGGGGACTGGAAACAATGAGCAGTTCTTC.

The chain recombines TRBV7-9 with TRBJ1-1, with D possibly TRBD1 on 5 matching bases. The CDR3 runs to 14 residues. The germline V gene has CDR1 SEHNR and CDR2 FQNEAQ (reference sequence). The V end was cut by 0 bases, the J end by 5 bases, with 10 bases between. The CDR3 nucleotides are TGTGCCAGCAGCTTAGCCGGCAGGGAGACTGAAGCTTTCTTT. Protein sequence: CASSLAGRETEAFF.

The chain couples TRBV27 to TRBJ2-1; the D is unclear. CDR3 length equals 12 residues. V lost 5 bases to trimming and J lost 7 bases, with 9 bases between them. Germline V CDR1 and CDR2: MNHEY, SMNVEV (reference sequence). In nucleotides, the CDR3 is TGTGCCAGCAGTATAGGTTGGAATGAGCAGTTCTTC. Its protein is CASSIGWNEQFF.

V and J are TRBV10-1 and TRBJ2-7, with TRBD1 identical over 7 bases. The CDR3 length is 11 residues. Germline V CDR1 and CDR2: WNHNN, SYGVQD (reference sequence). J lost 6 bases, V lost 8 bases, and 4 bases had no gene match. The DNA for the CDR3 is TGCGCCAGCGGAACAGGGGTCGAGCAGTACTTC. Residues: CASGTGVEQYF.

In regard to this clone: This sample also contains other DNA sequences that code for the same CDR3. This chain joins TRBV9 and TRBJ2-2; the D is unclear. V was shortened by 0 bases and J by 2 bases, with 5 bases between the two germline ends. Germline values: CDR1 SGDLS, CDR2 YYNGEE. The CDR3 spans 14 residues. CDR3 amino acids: CASSVGDNTGELFF. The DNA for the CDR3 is TGTGCCAGCAGCGTAGGGGATAACACCGGGGAGCTGTTTTTT.

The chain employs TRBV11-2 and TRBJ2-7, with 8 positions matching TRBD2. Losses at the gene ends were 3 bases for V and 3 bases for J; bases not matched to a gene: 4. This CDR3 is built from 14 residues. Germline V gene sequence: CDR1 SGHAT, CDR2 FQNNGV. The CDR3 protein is CASSFTGLVYEQYF. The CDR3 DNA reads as TGTGCCAGCAGCTTCACGGGACTAGTCTACGAGCAGTACTTC.

The CDR3: CASSLVGEETQYF. The DNA for the CDR3 is TGTGCCAGCAGCTTAGTAGGGGAAGAGACCCAGTACTTC. The gene calls are TRBV13 and TRBJ2-5, with a tentative D call TRBD1 (5 bases). V gave up 1 base and J gave up 3 bases, with 6 bases separating them. Per germline, CDR1 PRHDT and CDR2 FYEKMQ (reference sequence). The CDR3 runs to 13 residues.

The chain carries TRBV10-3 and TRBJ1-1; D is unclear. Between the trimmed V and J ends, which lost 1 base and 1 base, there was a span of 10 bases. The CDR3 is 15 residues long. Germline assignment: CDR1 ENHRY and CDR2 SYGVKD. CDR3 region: CAISEFGPRNTEAFF. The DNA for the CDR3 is TGTGCCATCAGTGAGTTCGGGCCTAGGAACACTGAAGCTTTCTTT.

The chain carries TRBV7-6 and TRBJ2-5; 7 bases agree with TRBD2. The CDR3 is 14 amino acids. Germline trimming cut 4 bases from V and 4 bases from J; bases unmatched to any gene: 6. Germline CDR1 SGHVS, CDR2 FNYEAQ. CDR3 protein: CASSSPGLVETQYF. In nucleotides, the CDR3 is TGTGCCAGCAGCTCCCCCGGACTAGTAGAGACCCAGTACTTC.

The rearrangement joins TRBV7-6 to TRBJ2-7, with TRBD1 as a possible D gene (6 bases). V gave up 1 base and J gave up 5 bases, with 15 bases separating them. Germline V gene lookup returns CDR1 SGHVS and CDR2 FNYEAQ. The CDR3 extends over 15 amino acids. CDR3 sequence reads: CASSLGAGEINEQYF. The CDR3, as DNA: TGTGCCAGCAGCTTAGGAGCAGGGGAGATCAACGAGCAGTACTTC. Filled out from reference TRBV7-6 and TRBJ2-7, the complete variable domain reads GAGVSQSPRYKVTKRGQDVALRCDPISGHVSLYWYRQALGQGPEFLTYFNYEAQQDKSGLPNDRFSAERPEGSISTLTIQRTEQRDSAMYRCASSLGAGEINEQYFGPGTRLTVT.

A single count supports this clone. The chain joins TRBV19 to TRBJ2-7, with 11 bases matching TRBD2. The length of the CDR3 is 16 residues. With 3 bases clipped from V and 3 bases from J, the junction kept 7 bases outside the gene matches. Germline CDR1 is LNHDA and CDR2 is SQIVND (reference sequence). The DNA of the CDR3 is TGTGCCAGTAGTATTGTAGCGGGAGGGCATATCTACGAGCAGTACTTC. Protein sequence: CASSIVAGGHIYEQYF.

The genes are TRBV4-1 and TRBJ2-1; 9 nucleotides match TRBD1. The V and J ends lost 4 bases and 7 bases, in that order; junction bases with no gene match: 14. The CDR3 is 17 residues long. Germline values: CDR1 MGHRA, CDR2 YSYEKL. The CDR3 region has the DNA TGCGCCAGCAGCCTAACCCTAACAGGGGGCGCGGGAAATGAGCAGTTCTTC. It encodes CASSLTLTGGAGNEQFF.

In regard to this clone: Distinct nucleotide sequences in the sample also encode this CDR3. CDR3 region: CASSYSRDEQFF. The CDR3 coding sequence is TGTGCCAGCAGTTACTCGAGGGATGAGCAGTTCTTC. The chain uses TRBV6-5 and TRBJ2-1; tentatively, D is TRBD2 (5 bases). Trimming removed 0 bases at V and 8 bases at J, with 5 bases between. Germline-derived CDR1 and CDR2 are MNHEY and SVGAGI. The CDR3 extends over 12 amino acids.

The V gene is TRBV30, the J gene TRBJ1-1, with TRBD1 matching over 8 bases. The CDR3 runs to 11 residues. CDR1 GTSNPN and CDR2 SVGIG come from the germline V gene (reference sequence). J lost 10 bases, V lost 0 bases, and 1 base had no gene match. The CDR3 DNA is TGTGCCTGGAGTGTACAGGGGGGAGCTTTCTTT. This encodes CAWSVQGGAFF.

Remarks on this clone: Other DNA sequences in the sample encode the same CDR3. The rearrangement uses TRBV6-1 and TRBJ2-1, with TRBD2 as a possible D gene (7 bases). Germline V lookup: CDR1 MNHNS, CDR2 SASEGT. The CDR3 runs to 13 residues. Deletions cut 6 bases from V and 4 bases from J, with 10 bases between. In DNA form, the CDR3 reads TGTGCCAGCAGGGGAGGGGGGTACAATGAGCAGTTCTTC. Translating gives CASRGGGYNEQFF.

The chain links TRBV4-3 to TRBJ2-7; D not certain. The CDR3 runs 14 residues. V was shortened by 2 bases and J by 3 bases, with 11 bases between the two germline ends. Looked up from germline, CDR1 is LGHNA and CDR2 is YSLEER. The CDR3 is CASSQKSQGYEQYF. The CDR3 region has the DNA TGCGCCAGCAGCCAAAAAAGCCAAGGCTACGAGCAGTACTTC.

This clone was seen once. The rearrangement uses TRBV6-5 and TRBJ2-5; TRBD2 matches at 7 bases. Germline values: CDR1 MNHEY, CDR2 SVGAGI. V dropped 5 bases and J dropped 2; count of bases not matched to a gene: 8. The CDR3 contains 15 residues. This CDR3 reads CASSPWGGGQETQYF. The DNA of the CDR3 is TGTGCCAGCAGTCCCTGGGGCGGGGGTCAAGAGACCCAGTACTTC.

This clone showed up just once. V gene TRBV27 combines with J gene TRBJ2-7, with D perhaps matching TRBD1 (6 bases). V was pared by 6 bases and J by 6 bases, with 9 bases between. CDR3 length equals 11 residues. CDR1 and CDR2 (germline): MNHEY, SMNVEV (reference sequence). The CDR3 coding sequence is TGTGCCAGCAGGTCAGGGGTCGAGCAGTACTTC. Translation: CASRSGVEQYF.

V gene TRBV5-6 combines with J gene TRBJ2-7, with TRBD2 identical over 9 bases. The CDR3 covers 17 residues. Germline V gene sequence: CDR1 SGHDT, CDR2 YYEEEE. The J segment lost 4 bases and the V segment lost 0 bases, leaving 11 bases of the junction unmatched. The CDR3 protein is CASSLEGLGGRVYEQYF. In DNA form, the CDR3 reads TGTGCCAGCAGCTTGGAGGGATTGGGCGGGAGGGTATACGAGCAGTACTTC.

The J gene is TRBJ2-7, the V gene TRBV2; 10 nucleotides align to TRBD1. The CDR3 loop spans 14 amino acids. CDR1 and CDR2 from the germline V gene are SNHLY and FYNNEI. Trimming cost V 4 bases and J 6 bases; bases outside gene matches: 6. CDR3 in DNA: TGTGCCAGCAGTGGTAGGGGACAGGGGTCCGAGCAGTACTTC. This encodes CASSGRGQGSEQYF.

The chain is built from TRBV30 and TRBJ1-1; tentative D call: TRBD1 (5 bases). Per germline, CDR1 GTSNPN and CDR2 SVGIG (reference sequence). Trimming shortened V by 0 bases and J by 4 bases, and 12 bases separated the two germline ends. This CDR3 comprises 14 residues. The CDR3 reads CAWSVRGVRTEAFF. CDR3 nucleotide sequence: TGTGCCTGGAGTGTAAGAGGGGTTCGCACTGAAGCTTTCTTT.